The 9 T cell receptor beta chains given below trace back to one sample, sequenced in a study of shared clonotypes between healthy human individuals. Clones were read by immunoSEQ multiplex PCR, and TCRdb kept only the in-frame ones, dropping some. The profile shows hundreds of thousands of clones, approximately 96% of them singletons. CD8 cells classed as naive were CD45RO-negative and positively selected for CCR7, excluding terminally differentiated effector memory CD45RA+ cells. The sequencing input was naive CD8+ T cells sorted from blood. The receptors were sampled from a woman in her twenties or thirties in good health.

The rearrangement links TRBV11-2 to TRBJ1-5; D is possibly TRBD1 (5 bases). The length of the CDR3 is 17 residues. Trimming took off 7 bases at V and 7 bases at J, with 26 bases between the two ends. Looked up from germline, CDR1 is SGHAT and CDR2 is FQNNGV. In DNA form, the CDR3 reads TGTGCCAGCAACGCCGCAGGGTCTGAGGGGTGTGCGCAGCCCCAGCATTTT. Residues: CASNAAGSEGCAQPQHF. Full variable domain (missing parts from reference TRBV11-2 and TRBJ1-5): EAGVAQSPRYKIIEKRQSVAFWCNPISGHATLYWYQQILGQGPKLLIQFQNNGVVDDSQLPKDRFSAERLKGVDSTLKIQPAKLEDSAVYLCASNAAGSEGCAQPQHFGDGTRLSIL.

This clone is a singleton in its sample. This rearrangement joins TRBV15 to TRBJ1-5; no clear D. The length of the CDR3 is 13 residues. V lost 4 bases, J lost 4 bases, and 8 bases lay in between. CDR1 and CDR2 (germline): LNHNV, YYDKDF (reference sequence). CDR3: CATSTDRNQPQHF. The CDR3, as DNA: TGTGCCACCAGCACCGACCGAAATCAGCCCCAGCATTTT.

V usage is TRBV7-2 and J usage is TRBJ1-2; D remains ambiguous. There are 14 residues in the CDR3. The V end lost 6 bases, the J end lost 6 bases, and 17 bases lay between the germline ends. Germline V gene lookup returns CDR1 SGHTA and CDR2 FQGNSA. CDR3 region: CASSHPGRADGYTF. CDR3 bases: TGTGCCAGCAGTCACCCGGGGAGGGCGGATGGCTACACCTTC.

J is TRBJ2-1 and V is TRBV28, with D maybe TRBD2 (6 bases). Germline CDR1 is MDHEN and CDR2 is SYDVKM. V was shortened by 3 bases and J by 6 bases, with 12 bases between the two germline ends. The CDR3 is 14 residues long. This CDR3 reads CASSFSGEFNEQFF. CDR3 sequence (DNA): TGTGCCAGCAGTTTTTCGGGAGAGTTCAATGAGCAGTTCTTC.

The chain couples TRBV28 to TRBJ1-3, with unresolved D. Trimming stripped 3 bases from V and 3 bases from J, with 9 bases between. CDR1 and CDR2 (germline): MDHEN, SYDVKM. The CDR3 covers 14 residues. The CDR3 bases are TGTGCCAGCAGTTTCAGACTGCTTGGAAACACCATATATTTT. Its protein product is CASSFRLLGNTIYF.

This chain connects TRBV27 to TRBJ1-2; 7 bases agree with TRBD1. CDR3 length: 13 residues. Losses at the gene ends were 3 bases for V and 7 bases for J; bases not matched to a gene: 5. Germline loops: CDR1 MNHEY, CDR2 SMNVEV (reference sequence). CDR3 sequence reads: CASSLPTGIGYTF. The CDR3, as DNA: TGTGCCAGCAGTTTGCCGACAGGGATTGGCTACACCTTC.

The V gene is TRBV25-1, the J gene TRBJ1-1; no definite D call. The CDR3 sequence is 13 residues long. Germline loops: CDR1 MGHDK, CDR2 SYGVNS. V was cut by 3 bases and J by 3 bases, with 8 bases left in between. The CDR3 sequence is CASSERTDTEAFF. CDR3 DNA: TGTGCCAGCAGTGAGAGGACTGACACTGAAGCTTTCTTT.

The J gene is TRBJ2-1, the V gene TRBV5-5; 7 bases map to TRBD1. Trimming removed 2 bases from V and 5 bases from J; junction bases left unmatched: 4. Germline CDR1 SGHKS, CDR2 YYEKEE (reference sequence). CDR3 length: 14 residues. Here the CDR3 reads CASSLFTGDNEQFF. The CDR3 DNA is TGTGCCAGCAGCTTATTTACAGGGGACAATGAGCAGTTCTTC.

The CDR3 here is CASSSGTAEEAYGYTF. The CDR3 DNA is TGCGCCAGCAGCTCTGGGACAGCCGAAGAGGCCTATGGCTACACCTTC. This chain joins TRBV5-1 and TRBJ1-2; 7 nucleotides line up with TRBD1. CDR3 size: 16 residues. CDR1 is SGHRS and CDR2 is YFSETQ in the germline V gene. Trimming cost V 3 bases and J 4 bases; bases outside gene matches: 12.